The entry that follows covers one TCR beta chain sequence. Its antigen is not known. The sample originates from a study of cytomegalovirus exposure and HLA in healthy donors. The overall study: The Caucasian-associated ancestry cluster held around 76% of around 380 genotyped donors.

Study-level points and caveats: In vitro assays verified that a few CMV-associated chains recognized CMV antigens specifically. Altogether, 150 to 200 TCR beta chains were recorded as cytomegalovirus-associated. High specificity and sensitivity for cytomegalovirus status were reported for the classifier.

PCR primers comprised 60 Vbeta and 13 Jbeta primers. Repertoires were generated with immunoSEQ multiplex PCR, while TCRdb's copy carries only in-frame clones and drops some. The repertoire holds approximately 110,000 clones, with 76% as singletons. The TCR sequence derives from a man in his fifties in good health and CMV-seronegative. The specimen was PBMCs.

The CDR3 here is CASSLEPGNEQFF. CDR3 coding DNA: TGTGCCAGCAGCTTAGAGCCGGGCAATGAGCAGTTCTTC. The V and J genes are TRBV11-2 and TRBJ2-1; D is unclear. Germline V gives CDR1 SGHAT, CDR2 FQNNGV. The V end lost 0 bases, the J end lost 6 bases, and 6 bases lay between the germline ends. The CDR3 sequence is 13 residues long.